The 8 T cell receptor beta chains listed next were all sequenced from one sample in a study of blood T cell repertoires in COVID-19 (TCRdb year 2020). Library preparation was by the immunoSEQ multiplex PCR assay. This is the immuneACCESS table as TCRdb keeps it, with only in-frame sequences that have V and J called. A part of the clones is gone; compared with another copy, unresolved V genes explain less than half, and the rest is unexplained. The sample yields 300,000 to 350,000 clones; 90% were counted once. The ten largest clones take up about 4.2% of the sample. The sample comprised PBMCs or T cells enriched from blood (not recorded which). The receptors here all came from a woman in her 30s who had been exposed to COVID-19.

The J gene is TRBJ2-7, the V gene TRBV12-3 or TRBV12-4; the D gene is possibly TRBD2 (5 bases). V lost 5 bases and J 2 bases, leaving 10 bases between the germline ends. CDR3 size: 13 residues. CDR3 bases: TGTGCCAGCAGTATACGGGGTACCTACGAGCAGTACTTC. Protein sequence: CASSIRGTYEQYF.

The chain has TRBV4-1 and TRBJ1-5; D is unclear. The CDR3 has 14 residues. Germline V gives CDR1 MGHRA, CDR2 YSYEKL. The V end lost 1 base, the J end lost 4 bases, and 8 bases lay between the germline ends. The CDR3 nucleotides are TGCGCCAGCAGCCAAGTGACAAGAAATCAGCCCCAGCATTTT. Its protein product is CASSQVTRNQPQHF.

This chain connects TRBV5-1 to TRBJ1-1; D perhaps matches TRBD1 (6 bases). V was cut by 4 bases and J by 5 bases, with 12 bases left in between. The CDR3 consists of 13 residues. From germline, CDR1 is SGHRS and CDR2 YFSETQ. In DNA form, the CDR3 reads TGCGCCAGCAGCGAACGTAGGGGGACTGAAGCTTTCTTT. Translating it yields CASSERRGTEAFF.

V gene TRBV12-3 or TRBV12-4 combines with J gene TRBJ2-3; TRBD2 matches at 8 bases. Trimming cost V 8 bases and J 1 base; bases outside gene matches: 2. The CDR3 totals 13 residues. The CDR3 here is CASRGGRTDTQYF. The CDR3 DNA reads TGTGCCAGCCGCGGGGGGCGCACAGATACGCAGTATTTT.

This clone was seen just once. The V and J genes are TRBV6-2 or TRBV6-3 and TRBJ1-1; no clear D. V was shortened by 2 bases and J by 10 bases, with 14 bases between the two germline ends. The CDR3 runs 13 residues. The germline V gene encodes CDR1 MNHEY and CDR2 SVGEGT. The CDR3, as DNA: TGTGCCAGCAGTTACCAAGTATGGAGGGCAGCTTTCTTT. It yields the protein CASSYQVWRAAFF.

This chain connects TRBV5-4 to TRBJ1-2, with 9 bases fitting TRBD1. Trimming took 5 bases from V and 3 from J; bases not matched to a gene: 5. The CDR3 loop spans 14 amino acids. Germline CDR1 SGHNT, CDR2 YYREEE (reference sequence). The CDR3 nucleotides read TGTGCCAGCAGTTCCCGGACAGGGGACTATGGCTACACCTTC. Translated, it gives CASSSRTGDYGYTF.

This chain connects TRBV14 to TRBJ2-1; 10 positions match TRBD2. V shed 1 base and J 7 bases; nucleotides not matched to a gene: 10. The CDR3 extends over 17 amino acids. Germline assignment: CDR1 SGHDN and CDR2 FVKESK. CDR3 residues: CASSQGTTSGVGNEQFF. CDR3 sequence (DNA): TGTGCCAGCAGCCAAGGGACCACTAGCGGGGTTGGGAATGAGCAGTTCTTC.

The chain couples TRBV19 to TRBJ1-2; D ambiguous. Germline-derived CDR1 and CDR2 are LNHDA and SQIVND (reference sequence). V was trimmed by 7 bases and J by 4 bases, leaving 19 bases between them. This CDR3 region has 15 residues. The CDR3 loop reads CASTLSGPRGYGYTF. CDR3 coding DNA: TGTGCCAGTACCTTATCCGGCCCCCGGGGCTATGGCTACACCTTC.